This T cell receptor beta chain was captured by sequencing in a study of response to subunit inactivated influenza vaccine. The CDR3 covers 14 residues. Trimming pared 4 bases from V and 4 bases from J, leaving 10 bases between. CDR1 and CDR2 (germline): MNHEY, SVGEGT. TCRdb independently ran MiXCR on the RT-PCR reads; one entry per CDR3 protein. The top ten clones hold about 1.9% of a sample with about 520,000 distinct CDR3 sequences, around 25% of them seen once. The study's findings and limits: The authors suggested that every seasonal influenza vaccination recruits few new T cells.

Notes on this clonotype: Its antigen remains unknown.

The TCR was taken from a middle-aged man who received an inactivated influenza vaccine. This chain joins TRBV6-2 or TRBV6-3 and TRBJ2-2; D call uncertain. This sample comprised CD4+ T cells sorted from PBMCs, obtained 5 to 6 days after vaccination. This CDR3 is CASSSSDLTGELFF. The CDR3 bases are TGTGCCAGCAGTTCCTCGGACCTCACCGGGGAGCTGTTTTTT.